Here is one TCR beta chain with its context. The target of this receptor is not known. The sample belongs to a study of monozygotic twins with inflammatory bowel disease (dated by TCRdb to between 2018 and 2021). Regarding the study in general: A total of approximately 30 monozygotic twin pairs were included in the full study, comprising nine German pairs (four IBD-concordant, five IBD-discordant) and 19 IBD-discordant Danish pairs. Disease-associated traits were sought mainly through comparisons between IBD patients and their genetically identical healthy co-twins within discordant pairs. Each individual had, on average, about 151 000 unique TCRalpha sequences and 181 000 unique TCRbeta sequences available for analysis. Here is what the overall study found, with its caveats: TCRbeta repertoire diversity, by inverse Simpson index, was decreased in IBD patients compared with their healthy co-twins. Different T cell subtypes could not be distinguished in the analysis. Fewer clonotypes were shared with other individuals by IBD patients than by healthy twins, most markedly in patients showing signs of disease activity. Because patients received different immunosuppressive treatments, the repertoires may have picked up extra background noise and variability between individuals. The results gave no support for a single strong signal or clonotype linked to IBD. Repertoire similarity did not differ between concordant and discordant twins, which could be due to limited statistical power.

Reading from cysteine to phenylalanine, the CDR3 counts 13 amino acids. No DNA sequence was recorded. CDR1 and CDR2 are drawn from the germline V gene (reference sequence): LGHDT, YNNKEL. From each donor, a roughly 2.5 ml peripheral blood sample was collected into PAXgene tubes and stored at -80 degrees C. Without T cell sorting, total RNA was isolated from whole blood using the PAXgene blood miRNA kit on an automated QIAcube. Deep TCRalpha and TCRbeta repertoire profiling with unique molecular barcoding was performed on peripheral blood of monozygotic twin pairs concordant or discordant for inflammatory bowel disease. For every twin pair, smoking habits were documented, and each individual was categorised as a current, former or never smoker. The protocol used for the library was 5' RACE. Each TCR library was prepared from around 3,200 ng of total RNA. For each sample, cDNA synthesis with SMARTScribe reverse transcriptase was split into eight separate reactions. Unique molecular identifiers containing a 6-nucleotide sample barcode were introduced through template switching during cDNA synthesis. TCRalpha and TCRbeta cDNA was amplified in two nested PCRs of 16 and 9 cycles, and bead purification was carried out after each PCR. Before amplification, the cDNA was treated with uracil DNA-glycosylase and purified using the QIAquick PCR purification kit. In the second PCR, Illumina TruSeq-compatible adapters and sample-specific barcodes were added. TapeStation and Qubit were used to check library quality and concentration, and roughly 5.5 ng of each library was pooled. Pooled libraries were sequenced on an Illumina HiSeq2500 single-index Rapid Run with 2 x 100 bp reads and custom sequencing primers. In the paper's pipeline: MiGEC version 1.2.6 was used for UMI-based consensus assembly, which corrected PCR and sequencing errors. MiXCR version 2.1.1 was used for V(D)J alignment, clonotype assembly and CDR3 extraction. To normalise gene usage, clonotype sharing and MAIT/NKT TCR abundance, the top 1000, 10 000 and 20 000 clonotypes in each sample were analysed. After downsampling to 27 000 UMIs, diversity was calculated as the inverse Simpson index using the vegan R package. Statistical testing used paired Mann-Whitney U tests on the discordant twin pairs and applied Benjamini-Hochberg correction for multiple testing. One entry per CDR3 protein sequence results from the TCRdb reprocessing of the reads, with DNA left out. The authors' filters were not applied to this entry. The sample table on file contains 300,000 to 400,000 distinct CDR3 sequences. Jointly, the top ten make up 2.5% to 3% of the sample.

Source material: blood. The sequence was obtained from a human donor with ulcerative colitis or Crohn's disease, or a healthy co-twin of an affected twin (not recorded which). The sequence joins TRBV3-1 to TRBJ1-2; with no DNA, the TCRdb D assignment of TRBD1 cannot be verified. The CDR3 corresponds to CASSLQTVYGYTF.